Sequencing of this TCR beta chain was carried out in a study of T cells in Graves' hyperthyroidism and ophthalmopathy. Overall study results and limits: Blood also contained most expanded thyroid clonotypes above 0.001.

This clonotype was seen more than once but under ten times. Its antigen remains unknown. Uncontrolled infections, other autoimmune diseases, pregnancy or lactation led to exclusion of patients. Each diagnosis drew on symptoms, thyroxine, TRAb, thyroid ultrasound and orbital computed tomography findings. There were TCR beta CDR3 regions amplified from RNA transcripts. An initial round of RT-PCR targeting the TCR CDR3 relied on the HTBI primer set. In TCRdb, the multiplex PCR reads were re-called with MiXCR into one record per CDR3 protein. The sample lists roughly 700,000 distinct CDR3 sequences, about 18% occurring once. Germline CDR1 is SGHRS and CDR2 is YFSETQ. Germline trimming cut 4 bases from V and 4 bases from J; bases unmatched to any gene: 14. The CDR3 is 18 residues long.

V is TRBV5-1 and J is TRBJ2-7, with 13 nucleotides matching TRBD2. Material for sequencing was blood. This sequence was found in a man aged 50 or older with Graves' hyperthyroidism. CDR3 protein: CASSLGLAGAVREYEQYF. The CDR3 coding sequence is TGCGCCAGCAGCCTAGGACTAGCGGGAGCCGTCCGGGAATACGAGCAGTACTTC.